This T cell receptor beta chain originates from a study of blood T cell repertoires in COVID-19 (TCRdb year 2020). With respect to the entire study: Samples from collaborators originated in the United States, Italy and Spain and spanned both the acute and convalescent phases of COVID-19. The prospective study material was composed of cDNA or gDNA derived from T cells, B-cell-depleted T cells, or PBMCs. Subjects who had been exposed to COVID-19, were actively infected with it, or had recovered from it provided the deeply sampled blood TCRbeta repertoires that made up the dataset. The repertoires were released in a freely available public database intended as a resource for research on the immune response to SARS-CoV-2. Samples came from the ongoing ImmuneRACE study (first 160 participants) plus 1,254 subjects from 6 global collaborators. Sample metadata almost always included a de-identified subject ID, COVID-19 status, age in years and sex. Where available, HLA class I and class II types were taken from metadata supplied by the sample provider and were not determined by assay-based typing.

The collaborating institutions used their own protocols to collect whole blood in K2EDTA tubes. Collaborator samples were shipped for TCRbeta analysis as frozen whole blood, isolated PBMCs, or DNA extracted from either sample type. The junction shows trimming of 5 bases on V and 5 bases on J, plus 4 bases between the germline ends. The germline V gene (reference sequence) supplies CDR1 SEHNR and CDR2 FQNEAQ. CDR3 length: 12 amino acids, cysteine to phenylalanine. Only the CDR3 region is kept as DNA, spanning 36 bases read in frame from base 1. About this clone itself: Its cognate antigen has yet to be identified. The input lacks base qualities; no much larger clone sits a single base away.

Results the study describes overall, beyond this receptor: Clinical and demographic metadata were provided uncurated, with the amount varying by source and participant.

TCRbeta CDR3 regions were amplified from genomic DNA by means of the immunoSEQ Assay, a bias-controlled multiplex PCR. Turning to the authors' computational methods: The number of nucleated cells in each sample was estimated by amplification of reference gene primers within the assay. To quantify the absolute abundance of each unique TCRbeta CDR3 rearrangement, sequence reads were collapsed and filtered. For each sample, productive Simpson clonality was calculated by taking the square root of Simpson's diversity index across productive rearrangements. TCRdb re-hosts the immuneACCESS table, in-frame sequences only. Its copies lack some clones; in the studies checked, an unresolved V gene accounts for under half of them, and the cause for the rest is not known. The D gene and trimming were derived from the DNA, and the V and J assignments and clone size from that table. The sample table records 200,000 to 250,000 clones; 82% of these occur just once. Of the sample, 4.7% falls within the top ten clones.

The source material was peripheral blood. The sequence was collected from a woman between 70 and 85 years old with acute or convalescent COVID-19. The V and J segments used are TRBV7-9 and TRBJ1-6; no confident D gene assignment can be made. This receptor carries the CDR3 CASSTNNSPLHF. The nucleotide sequence reads as follows: TGTGCCAGCAGCACTAATAATTCACCCCTCCACTTT. With the portions outside the CDR3 filled from the reference TRBV7-9 and TRBJ1-6 genes, the complete variable region becomes DTGVSQNPRHKITKRGQNVTFRCDPISEHNRLYWYRQTLGQGPEFLTYFQNEAQLEKSRLLSDRFSAERPKGSFSTLEIQRTEQGDSAMYLCASSTNNSPLHFGNGTRLTVT.